One TCR beta chain is described in this entry. Antigen unknown. The sample carries other DNA sequences with the same CDR3. V gave up 0 bases and J gave up 1 base, with 8 bases separating them. Germline CDR1 reads SGHRS; CDR2 reads YFSETQ. The CDR3 loop spans 15 amino acids. Profiled with immunoSEQ multiplex PCR; TCRdb holds only in-frame clones, not every one. The sample consists of about 2.4 million clones, 90% to 95% of them appearing once. This record belongs to a study of shared clonotypes between healthy human individuals. HIV-negative, healthy adults without recent acute infections or vaccinations were the donors. Into CD45RA+ naive and CD45RA-negative memory subsets, the CD4+ cells were split. Study-wide findings and caveats: Sampling covered blood only; tissue repertoires likely differ.

The receptor was isolated from a man aged 18 to 29 in good health. Some clones in this sample may be carry-over from other donors' samples. V gene TRBV5-1 combines with J gene TRBJ2-1; tentative D call: TRBD1 (5 bases). Sequences were obtained from naive CD4+ T cells from PBMCs. The subset here: CD45RA+ positively selected. For the CDR3, the DNA is TGCGCCAGCAGCTTGGGTTACAGGTCCTACAATGAGCAGTTCTTC. The encoded protein is CASSLGYRSYNEQFF.